The 20 T cell receptor beta chains given below trace back to one sample, sequenced in a study of cytomegalovirus exposure and HLA in healthy donors. Vbeta (60) and Jbeta (13) primers were used in the PCR. Produced via immunoSEQ multiplex PCR; TCRdb's table is partial and in-frame only. The sample carries over 85,000 clones, approximately 77% recorded once. The specimen sequenced was PBMCs. All receptors derive from a female donor in good health and CMV-seronegative.

The chain links TRBV14 to TRBJ2-7; 7 nucleotides align to TRBD1. Germline CDR1 and CDR2: SGHDN and FVKESK. Unmatched junction bases numbered 6, after V lost 2 bases and J lost 5 bases. The length of the CDR3 is 14 residues. The CDR3 DNA sequence: TGTGCCAGCAGCCAACCGGGACAGTGGAACGAGCAGTACTTC. Residues: CASSQPGQWNEQYF.

The chain is built from TRBV18 and TRBJ1-4; tentatively, D is TRBD1 (5 bases). This CDR3 is 18 amino acids long. The V and J ends lost 0 bases and 0 bases respectively, with 14 bases between them. Germline CDR1 reads KGHSH; CDR2 reads LQKENI. Written as DNA, the CDR3 is TGTGCCAGCTCACCACCGAGGGTCCCGGGGGCAACTAATGAAAAACTGTTTTTT. This translates into CASSPPRVPGATNEKLFF. The variable domain in full, completed from reference TRBV18 and TRBJ1-4, reads NAGVMQNPRHLVRRRGQEARLRCSPMKGHSHVYWYRQLPEEGLKFMVYLQKENIIDESGMPKERFSAEFPKEGPSILRIQQVVRGDSAAYFCASSPPRVPGATNEKLFFGSGTQLSVL.

V gene TRBV11-2 combines with J gene TRBJ2-1; 8 bases align to TRBD1. CDR3 size: 15 residues. V shed 5 bases and J 1 base; nucleotides not matched to a gene: 4. The germline V gene has CDR1 SGHAT and CDR2 FQNNGV. CDR3 nucleotide sequence: TGTGCCAGCAGCCCACAGGGGGGTTCCTACAATGAGCAGTTCTTC. Translated, it gives CASSPQGGSYNEQFF.

In nucleotides, the CDR3 is TGTGCCAGCAGTTTATGGTTAGGGAGCTCTGGAAACACCATATATTTT. It encodes CASSLWLGSSGNTIYF. V usage is TRBV28 and J usage is TRBJ1-3, with D uncertain. The V end lost 0 bases, the J end lost 0 bases, and 9 bases lay between the germline ends. Per the germline V gene, CDR1 is MDHEN and CDR2 is SYDVKM. The CDR3 sequence is 16 residues long.

The chain combines TRBV5-1 with TRBJ1-6; D might be TRBD1 (6 bases). Trimming pared 0 bases from V and 7 bases from J, leaving 8 bases between. CDR3 length equals 14 residues. The germline gives CDR1 SGHRS, CDR2 YFSETQ. The CDR3 DNA reads as TGCGCCAGCAGCTTGGGGACAGTGAATTCACCCCTCCACTTT. Its translation: CASSLGTVNSPLHF.

This clone was observed a handful of times. The chain joins TRBV19 to TRBJ2-5; tentative D call: TRBD2 (7 bases). The J call is uncertain, as TRBJ2-7 better fits the DNA end. This CDR3 comprises 16 residues. The germline CDR1 and CDR2 sequences are LNHDA and SQIVND (reference sequence). The CDR3 nucleotides read TGTGCCAGTAGTGTCCTTGCGGGGGCCACTTCCTACGAGCAGTACTTC. Protein: CASSVLAGATSYEQYF.

The chain recombines TRBV6-1 with TRBJ2-1; perhaps TRBD2 as D (7 bases). This CDR3 has 15 residues. Germline CDR1 and CDR2: MNHNS and SASEGT. The V gene lost 3 bases and the J gene lost 7 bases, with 16 bases spanning the gap. The CDR3 region is CASSDRTGGANEQFF. CDR3 coding DNA: TGTGCCAGCAGTGATCGGACGGGGGGCGCTAATGAGCAGTTCTTC.

The chain uses TRBV19 and TRBJ2-7; 8 bases agree with TRBD2. Germline V lookup: CDR1 LNHDA, CDR2 SQIVND (reference sequence). V shed 7 bases and J 0 bases; nucleotides not matched to a gene: 5. CDR3 length: 14 residues. CDR3 loop: CASTGGDVSYEQYF. The CDR3 DNA follows: TGTGCCAGTACCGGGGGGGACGTCTCCTACGAGCAGTACTTC.

The chain's CDR3 is CASSLWGTGQPRELFF. The CDR3 DNA is TGTGCCAGCAGCCTCTGGGGCACAGGACAACCCCGGGAGCTGTTTTTT. The V call is TRBV7-9, the J call TRBJ2-2, with D possibly being TRBD1 (5 bases). Germline CDR1 reads SEHNR; CDR2 reads FQNEAQ (reference sequence). Trimming pared 5 bases from V and 9 bases from J, leaving 22 bases between. This CDR3 region has 16 residues.

The chain has TRBV9 and TRBJ2-5, with 8 bases lining up with TRBD1. This CDR3 comprises 16 residues. The ends lost 0 bases at V and 8 bases at J; junction bases unmatched: 12. CDR1 and CDR2 from the germline V gene are SGDLS and YYNGEE. The CDR3 DNA reads TGTGCCAGCAGCGTAGATCAGGGGACAGGAGGTTTTACCCAGTACTTC. Translation: CASSVDQGTGGFTQYF.

This chain joins TRBV29-1 and TRBJ1-2; perhaps TRBD1 as D (5 bases). Trimming removed 0 bases from V and 4 bases from J, with 15 bases in between. In germline, CDR1 is SQVTM, CDR2 ANQGSEA. This CDR3 contains 15 residues. As DNA, the CDR3 is TGCAGCGTTGAAGAACTACTTCAGGGTGGCTATGGCTACACCTTC. Translating gives CSVEELLQGGYGYTF.

The genes are TRBV6-1 and TRBJ1-2, with a possible D match to TRBD1 (6 bases). Germline V gene lookup returns CDR1 MNHNS and CDR2 SASEGT. V was cut by 7 bases and J by 5 bases, with 14 bases left in between. The CDR3 runs 13 residues. CDR3 nucleotide sequence: TGTGCCAGCACCCGGGACATCGGGTATGGCTACACCTTC. Encoded protein: CASTRDIGYGYTF.

CDR3 bases: TGTGCCAGCAGCCCGGGTATGGGACAGTCGCAGTTCTTC. Translated, it gives CASSPGMGQSQFF. The chain has TRBV7-2 and TRBJ2-1; 7 bases match TRBD1. The CDR3 spans 13 residues. CDR1 and CDR2 (germline): SGHTA, FQGNSA. Losses at the gene ends were 5 bases for V and 12 bases for J; bases not matched to a gene: 10. Filled out from reference TRBV7-2 and TRBJ2-1, the complete variable domain reads GAGVSQSPSNKVTEKGKDVELRCDPISGHTALYWYRQSLGQGLEFLIYFQGNSAPDKSGLPSDRFSAERTGGSVSTLTIQRTQQEDSAVYLCASSPGMGQSQFFGPGTRLTVL.

The rearrangement joins TRBV9 to TRBJ2-3; 8 nucleotides align to TRBD2. Germline CDR1 and CDR2: SGDLS and YYNGEE. Trimming removed 3 bases from V and 4 bases from J; junction bases left unmatched: 10. This CDR3 has 16 residues. For the CDR3, the DNA is TGTGCCAGCAGCGCCCCTCCTGGGCGGGGGGCAGATACGCAGTATTTT. As protein: CASSAPPGRGADTQYF. Based on the CDR3 plus reference TRBV9 and TRBJ2-3, the full variable domain is DSGVTQTPKHLITATGQRVTLRCSPRSGDLSVYWYQQSLDQGLQFLIQYYNGEERAKGNILERFSAQQFPDLHSELNLSSLELGDSALYFCASSAPPGRGADTQYFGPGTRLTVL.

This clone has only a few counts. The gene calls are TRBV4-1 and TRBJ2-7, with D perhaps matching TRBD2 (5 bases). V was cut by 6 bases and J by 0 bases, with 15 bases left in between. Germline CDR1 reads MGHRA; CDR2 reads YSYEKL. The CDR3 is 15 residues long. The CDR3 spells CASRWEPGSSYEQYF. The CDR3 bases are TGCGCCAGCAGGTGGGAGCCGGGAAGCTCCTACGAGCAGTACTTC.

CDR3 DNA sequence: TGCGCCAGCAGCCAAGAAAAAGGGGGCCGGACCCAGTACTTC. Its translation: CASSQEKGGRTQYF. V is TRBV4-3 and J is TRBJ2-5, with 7 bases matching TRBD1. V shed 0 bases, J shed 7 bases, and the junction held 5 bases outside the gene matches. Germline CDR1 LGHNA, CDR2 YSLEER. The CDR3 totals 14 residues.

This chain links TRBV7-3 with TRBJ2-7, with 10 bases aligning to TRBD2. This CDR3 is 15 amino acids long. The V segment lost 1 base and the J segment 5 bases; nucleotides outside the gene matches: 5. Germline V gene data show CDR1 as SGHTA and CDR2 as FQGTGA. CDR3 nucleotide sequence: TGTGCCAGCAGCTTAATCAGCGGGAGGGCCGACGAGCAGTACTTC. As protein: CASSLISGRADEQYF.

This clone was detected only a few times. The V call is TRBV5-4, the J call TRBJ1-1, with TRBD1 identical over 7 bases. The CDR3 length is 16 residues. The germline CDR1 and CDR2 sequences are SGHNT and YYREEE (reference sequence). With V trimmed by 2 bases and J by 7 bases, 14 bases remained unmatched. Here the CDR3 DNA reads TGTGCCAGCAGCTTATTATACGATGGAGGGGGCCGTGAAGCTTTCTTT. Its translation: CASSLLYDGGGREAFF.

This sequence joins TRBV5-6 and TRBJ1-2; D might be TRBD1 (5 bases). From germline, CDR1 is SGHDT and CDR2 YYEEEE. The V end lost 4 bases, the J end lost 3 bases, and 10 bases lay between the germline ends. The CDR3 runs to 13 residues. This chain's CDR3 is CASSPGTYYGYTF. The CDR3 DNA reads as TGTGCCAGCAGCCCTGGGACTTACTATGGCTACACCTTC.

The chain employs TRBV11-2 and TRBJ1-5; the D is unclear. Deletions cut 8 bases from V and 3 bases from J, with 17 bases between. CDR3 length: 15 residues. Germline CDR1 reads SGHAT; CDR2 reads FQNNGV. The CDR3 region has the DNA TGTGCCAGCTCGGAGGGCCCGATACTCAATCAGCCCCAGCATTTT. As protein: CASSEGPILNQPQHF.